A single sample gave rise to the 20 T cell receptor beta chains below, sequenced in a study of blood T cell repertoires in COVID-19. Using immunoSEQ multiplex PCR, the repertoire was profiled, and TCRdb retains in-frame clones only, with some absent. This sample has 200,000 to 250,000 clones, with about 86% found just once. The sample consisted of peripheral blood. These receptors originate from a woman aged 50 to 60 with COVID-19, enrolled during active disease.

The chain recombines TRBV7-2 with TRBJ2-1; D gene uncertain. Germline V CDR1 and CDR2: SGHTA, FQGNSA. V was cut by 6 bases and J by 3 bases, with 9 bases left in between. This CDR3 is built from 13 residues. CDR3 coding DNA: TGTGCCAGCAGTCCCAGTTACTACAATGAGCAGTTCTTC. This encodes CASSPSYYNEQFF.

V is TRBV5-8 and J is TRBJ1-5; TRBD1 agrees at 9 bases. CDR3 length equals 14 residues. V was pared by 4 bases and J by 9 bases, with 8 bases of the junction left unmatched. The germline V gene has CDR1 SGHTS and CDR2 YDEGEE. The chain's CDR3 is CASSQDRGIRPQHF. DNA for the CDR3: TGTGCCAGCAGCCAGGACAGGGGAATTCGGCCCCAGCATTTT. Full variable domain (remainder filled in from reference TRBV5-8 and TRBJ1-5): EAGVTQSPTHLIKTRGQQATLRCSPISGHTSVYWYQQALGLGLQFLLWYDEGEERNRGNFPPRFSGRQFPNYSSELNVNALELEDSALYLCASSQDRGIRPQHFGDGTRLSIL.

This chain joins TRBV4-1 and TRBJ1-1; TRBD1 aligns across 10 bases. With V trimmed by 5 bases and J by 5 bases, 5 bases remained unmatched. There are 14 residues in the CDR3. Germline assignment: CDR1 MGHRA and CDR2 YSYEKL. CDR3 amino acids: CASSVPGQGTEAFF. CDR3 sequence (DNA): TGCGCCAGCAGCGTTCCGGGACAGGGGACTGAAGCTTTCTTT.

This chain connects TRBV5-8 to TRBJ2-7; D unresolved. Looked up from germline, CDR1 is SGHTS and CDR2 is YDEGEE. V dropped 4 bases and J dropped 4 bases, with 21 bases sitting between them. This CDR3 is built from 16 residues. The CDR3: CASSLQTHPTFYEQYV. CDR3 coding DNA: TGTGCCAGCAGCCTGCAAACACATCCAACCTTTTACGAGCAGTACGTC.

V usage is TRBV6-1 and J usage is TRBJ2-4; D gene uncertain. The germline gives CDR1 MNHNS, CDR2 SASEGT. The V and J ends lost 4 bases and 1 base respectively, with 14 bases between them. This CDR3 has 16 amino acids. The chain's CDR3 is CASSVEIQIAKNIQYF. CDR3 nucleotides: TGTGCCAGCAGTGTGGAGATTCAAATTGCCAAAAACATTCAGTACTTC.

The V and J genes are TRBV10-3 and TRBJ1-6, with TRBD1 matching over 7 bases. Germline-derived CDR1 and CDR2 are ENHRY and SYGVKD. The V segment lost 6 bases and the J segment 5 bases; nucleotides outside the gene matches: 4. There are 14 residues in the CDR3. In nucleotides, the CDR3 is TGTGCCATCAGACCGGGACAGAATAATTCACCCCTCCACTTT. Amino acids: CAIRPGQNNSPLHF.

This rearrangement joins TRBV4-3 to TRBJ2-6; possible D gene TRBD1, 5 bases. Germline V gives CDR1 LGHNA, CDR2 YSLEER. V was clipped by 3 bases and J by 1 base, with 7 bases between them. This CDR3 is 15 amino acids long. The CDR3 region is CASSQQGSGANVLTF. The CDR3 DNA sequence: TGCGCCAGCAGCCAGCAGGGTTCTGGGGCCAACGTCCTGACTTTC.

The chain recombines TRBV5-1 with TRBJ1-6, with D unclear. Germline V gene sequence: CDR1 SGHRS, CDR2 YFSETQ. The CDR3 contains 17 residues. V lost 2 bases and J 7 bases, leaving 19 bases between the germline ends. The CDR3: CASSLFGVDSPNSPLHF. The CDR3 DNA sequence: TGCGCCAGCAGCTTATTTGGTGTCGATAGCCCAAATTCACCCCTCCACTTT.

The V and J genes are TRBV5-1 and TRBJ2-3; TRBD1 agrees at 8 bases. This CDR3 has 14 residues. Germline V lookup: CDR1 SGHRS, CDR2 YFSETQ. Trimming at V came to 2 bases and at J to 4 bases, leaving 3 bases not matched to a gene. For the CDR3, the DNA is TGCGCCAGCAGCTTTCAGGGGGCGTCAGATACGCAGTATTTT. Protein product: CASSFQGASDTQYF. The full variable domain, rest sourced from reference TRBV5-1 and TRBJ2-3, is KAGVTQTPRYLIKTRGQQVTLSCSPISGHRSVSWYQQTPGQGLQFLFEYFSETQRNKGNFPGRFSGRQFSNSRSEMNVSTLELGDSALYLCASSFQGASDTQYFGPGTRLTVL.

The chain recombines TRBV29-1 with TRBJ1-2; D unresolved. Trimming pared 5 bases from V and 5 bases from J, leaving 24 bases between. Germline-derived CDR1 and CDR2 are SQVTM and ANQGSEA. This CDR3 is 16 amino acids long. The chain's CDR3 is CSVRSEDAGTKYGYTF. The DNA for the CDR3 is TGCAGCGTTCGAAGTGAGGACGCGGGAACAAAATATGGCTACACCTTC.

The chain uses TRBV6-6 and TRBJ1-2; D perhaps matches TRBD1 (6 bases). Trimming took 2 bases from V and 4 from J, leaving 14 bases between them. The germline gives CDR1 MNHNY, CDR2 SVGAGI (reference sequence). This CDR3 is built from 15 residues. CDR3 DNA: TGTGCCAGCAGTTACGGGGTCAGGGGTCCCTATGGCTACACCTTC. Translated, it gives CASSYGVRGPYGYTF.

V gene TRBV6-2 or TRBV6-3 combines with J gene TRBJ2-5; 10 bases map to TRBD2. The junction had 6 bases not matched to a gene; V was cut back by 0 bases and J by 2 bases. Looked up from germline, CDR1 is MNHEY and CDR2 is SVGEGT. The CDR3 contains 17 residues. This chain's CDR3 is CASSYSFSGGGQETQYF. CDR3 sequence (DNA): TGTGCCAGCAGTTACTCGTTCAGCGGGGGGGGACAAGAGACCCAGTACTTC.

The chain has TRBV10-3 and TRBJ1-1; D remains ambiguous. There are 14 residues in the CDR3. Trimming stripped 4 bases from V and 7 bases from J, with 16 bases between. From germline, CDR1 is ENHRY and CDR2 SYGVKD. The CDR3 here is CAISAFGVGNEAFF. CDR3 sequence (DNA): TGTGCCATCAGTGCGTTCGGGGTCGGGAATGAAGCTTTCTTT.

The J gene is TRBJ1-5, the V gene TRBV3-1 (or the pseudogene TRBV3-2); TRBD1 matches at 11 bases. Germline-derived CDR1 and CDR2 are LGHDT and YNNKEL (reference sequence). J lost 6 bases, V lost 0 bases, and 1 base had no gene match. The CDR3 loop spans 15 amino acids. For the CDR3, the DNA is TGTGCCAGCAGCCAAGACGGGACAGGGGGTCAGCCCCAGCATTTT. It encodes CASSQDGTGGQPQHF.

This sequence joins TRBV4-1 and TRBJ2-1, with 7 bases identical to TRBD1. Trimming at V came to 0 bases and at J to 6 bases, leaving 11 bases not matched to a gene. The germline V gene encodes CDR1 MGHRA and CDR2 YSYEKL. There are 17 residues in the CDR3. The chain's CDR3 is CASSQDQRQGPFNEQFF. CDR3 DNA sequence: TGCGCCAGCAGCCAAGATCAACGACAGGGCCCCTTCAATGAGCAGTTCTTC.

This clone came up once. The genes are TRBV28 and TRBJ1-3; D gene unclear. Trimming cost V 2 bases and J 0 bases, with 8 bases left between them. The V gene's germline CDR1 is MDHEN and CDR2 SYDVKM. The CDR3 is 15 residues long. The DNA for the CDR3 is TGTGCCAGCAGTTTAACAGCCTTCTCTGGAAACACCATATATTTT. Translated, it gives CASSLTAFSGNTIYF.

The chain uses TRBV5-1 and TRBJ1-2; possible D gene TRBD1, 6 bases. The germline CDR1 and CDR2 sequences are SGHRS and YFSETQ. This CDR3 has 14 amino acids. V lost 2 bases, J lost 7 bases, and 15 bases lay in between. CDR3 in amino acids: CASSFEGGVGGYTF. The CDR3 bases are TGCGCCAGCAGCTTTGAAGGGGGAGTGGGTGGCTACACCTTC.

The V and J genes are TRBV5-8 and TRBJ1-4, with D tentatively TRBD1 (6 bases). Germline CDR1 reads SGHTS; CDR2 reads YDEGEE. This CDR3 contains 15 residues. Trimming shortened V by 3 bases and J by 4 bases, and 13 bases separated the two germline ends. The CDR3 bases are TGTGCCAGCAGCTCAGTGACAGGAGATAATGAAAAACTGTTTTTT. It is translated as CASSSVTGDNEKLFF.

This clone has at least ten counts. The rearrangement joins TRBV4-1 to TRBJ2-1; no clear D gene. Per germline, CDR1 MGHRA and CDR2 YSYEKL. Trimming took 0 bases from V and 9 from J, leaving 6 bases between them. The CDR3 runs to 12 residues. The CDR3 coding sequence is TGCGCCAGCAGCCAAGATAGGAGTGAGCAGTTCTTC. This translates into CASSQDRSEQFF.

This clone was observed a handful of times. The chain employs TRBV5-5 and TRBJ2-7, with TRBD1 identical over 8 bases. The V segment lost 3 bases and the J segment 3 bases; nucleotides outside the gene matches: 8. The length of the CDR3 is 15 residues. Germline-derived CDR1 and CDR2 are SGHKS and YYEKEE (reference sequence). CDR3 sequence: CASSSRTGSNYEQYF. Written as DNA, the CDR3 is TGTGCCAGCAGCTCCCGGACAGGGTCCAACTACGAGCAGTACTTC.